This is a list of T cell receptor beta chains from one sample in a study of radiotherapy plus CTLA-4 blockade in lung cancer. Some clones are missing from TCRdb's copy, which holds only in-frame ones; the method was immunoSEQ multiplex PCR. The table has 120,000 or so clones, approximately 90% seen once. Material: peripheral blood, obtained from a patient treated with radiotherapy plus ipilimumab. The origin of the receptors is a human donor with non-small cell lung cancer that progressed on radiotherapy plus ipilimumab. The CDR3 runs from the conserved cysteine through the conserved F or W. The D gene is left open where the match is weak. The size entry is marked missing in some rows and otherwise reads once, few, many or a size class.

V gene: TRBV5-1; D gene: NA; J gene: TRBJ1-3; clone size: few; CDR3 protein: CASKAGSGNTIYF; CDR3 DNA: TGCGCCAGCAAAGCAGGGTCTGGAAACACCATATATTTT
V gene: TRBV4-1; D gene: TRBD1; J gene: TRBJ2-2; clone size: NA; CDR3 protein: CASSQDNSGGYSGELFF; CDR3 DNA: TGCGCCAGCAGCCAAGATAATTCAGGGGGCTATAGCGGGGAGCTGTTTTTT
V gene: TRBV6-6; D gene: NA; J gene: TRBJ1-2; clone size: NA; CDR3 protein: CASSEPLGKGYTF; CDR3 DNA: TGTGCCAGCAGTGAGCCCTTAGGGAAAGGCTACACCTTC
V gene: TRBV6-5; D gene: NA; J gene: TRBJ2-1; clone size: NA; CDR3 protein: CASSYEQGGYNEQFF; CDR3 DNA: TGTGCCAGCAGTTACGAACAGGGCGGGTACAATGAGCAGTTCTTC
V gene: TRBV11-3; D gene: TRBD2; J gene: TRBJ2-3; clone size: once; CDR3 protein: CASSLGLAGGRDTQYF; CDR3 DNA: TGTGCCAGCAGCCTGGGACTAGCGGGAGGTAGAGATACGCAGTATTTT
V gene: TRBV6-6; D gene: NA; J gene: TRBJ1-2; clone size: NA; CDR3 protein: CASTDRGRAGGYTF; CDR3 DNA: TGTGCCAGCACCGACCGGGGGAGGGCGGGCGGCTACACCTTC
V gene: TRBV23-1; D gene: NA; J gene: TRBJ1-2; clone size: medium-sized; CDR3 protein: CASSPPRDTF; CDR3 DNA: TGCGCCAGCAGTCCCCCCCGAGACACCTTC
V gene: TRBV5-4; D gene: NA; J gene: TRBJ1-5; clone size: NA; CDR3 protein: CASSFGGRGDQPQHF; CDR3 DNA: TGTGCCAGCAGCTTCGGGGGGAGGGGAGATCAGCCCCAGCATTTT
V gene: TRBV10-1; D gene: TRBD2; J gene: TRBJ2-1; clone size: once; CDR3 protein: CASSESTSGFYNEQFF; CDR3 DNA: TGCGCCAGCAGTGAGTCGACTAGCGGGTTCTACAATGAGCAGTTCTTC
V gene: TRBV18; D gene: TRBD2; J gene: TRBJ2-5; clone size: NA; CDR3 protein: CASSLLLHQREKEMETQYF; CDR3 DNA: TGTGCCAGCTCACTCTTGCTCCACCAGCGGGAGAAAGAAATGGAGACCCAGTACTTC
V gene: TRBV10-2; D gene: TRBD1; J gene: TRBJ1-1; clone size: NA; CDR3 protein: CASSVKTRGSAEAFF; CDR3 DNA: TGCGCCAGCAGTGTCAAGACCAGGGGGTCGGCTGAAGCTTTCTTT